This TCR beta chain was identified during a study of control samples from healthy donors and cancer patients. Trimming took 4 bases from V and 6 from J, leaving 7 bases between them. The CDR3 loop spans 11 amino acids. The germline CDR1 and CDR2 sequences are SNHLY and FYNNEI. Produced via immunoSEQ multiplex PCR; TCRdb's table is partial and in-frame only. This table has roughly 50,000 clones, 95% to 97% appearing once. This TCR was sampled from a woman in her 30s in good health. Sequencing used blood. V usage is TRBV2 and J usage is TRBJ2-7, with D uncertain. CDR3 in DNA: TGTGCCAGCAGTGGCGACGGCGAGCAGTACTTC. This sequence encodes CASSGDGEQYF.